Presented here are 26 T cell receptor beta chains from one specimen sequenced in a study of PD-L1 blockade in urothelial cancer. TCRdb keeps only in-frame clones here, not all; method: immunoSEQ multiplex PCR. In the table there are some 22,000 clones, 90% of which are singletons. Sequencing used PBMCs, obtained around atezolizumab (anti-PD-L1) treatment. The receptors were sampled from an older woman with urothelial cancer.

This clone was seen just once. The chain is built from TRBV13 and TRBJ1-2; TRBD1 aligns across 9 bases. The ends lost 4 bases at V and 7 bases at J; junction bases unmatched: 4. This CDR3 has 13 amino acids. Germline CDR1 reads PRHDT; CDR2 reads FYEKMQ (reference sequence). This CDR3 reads CASSSRQGGGYTF. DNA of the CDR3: TGTGCCAGCAGCTCGAGACAGGGGGGTGGCTACACCTTC.

The CDR3 sequence: CASSQVWAGGNTEAFF. In DNA form, the CDR3 reads TGTGCCAGCTCCCAGGTCTGGGCAGGGGGGAACACTGAAGCTTTCTTT. This chain links TRBV19 with TRBJ1-1, with 7 nucleotides matching TRBD1. CDR3 size: 16 residues. Germline loops: CDR1 LNHDA, CDR2 SQIVND (reference sequence). With 9 bases clipped from V and 1 base from J, the junction kept 14 bases outside the gene matches.

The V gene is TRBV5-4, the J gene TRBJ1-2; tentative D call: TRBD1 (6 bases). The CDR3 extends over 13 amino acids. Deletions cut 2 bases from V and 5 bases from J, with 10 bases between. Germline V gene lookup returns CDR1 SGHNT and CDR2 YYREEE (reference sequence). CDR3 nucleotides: TGTGCCAGCAGCTTTACAGGGCATTATGGCTACACCTTC. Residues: CASSFTGHYGYTF.

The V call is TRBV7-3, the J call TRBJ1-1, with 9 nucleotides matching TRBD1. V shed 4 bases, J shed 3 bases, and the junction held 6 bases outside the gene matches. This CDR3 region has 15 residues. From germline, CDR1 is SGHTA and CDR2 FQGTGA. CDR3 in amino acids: CASSSTGGRDTEAFF. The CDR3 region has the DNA TGTGCCAGCAGCTCGACAGGGGGGCGGGACACTGAAGCTTTCTTT.

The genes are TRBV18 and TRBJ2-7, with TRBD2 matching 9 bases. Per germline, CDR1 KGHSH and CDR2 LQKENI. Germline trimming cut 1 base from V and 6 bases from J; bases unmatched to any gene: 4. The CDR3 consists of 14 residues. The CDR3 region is CASSPLAGEGEQYF. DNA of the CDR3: TGTGCCAGCTCACCACTAGCGGGAGAAGGCGAGCAGTACTTC.

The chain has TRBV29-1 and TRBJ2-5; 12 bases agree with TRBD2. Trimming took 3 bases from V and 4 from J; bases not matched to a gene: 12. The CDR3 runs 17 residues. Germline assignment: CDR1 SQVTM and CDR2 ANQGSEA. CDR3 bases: TGCAGCGTTGACGGTCGCCTAGCGGGAGGGCTCCCAGAGACCCAGTACTTC. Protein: CSVDGRLAGGLPETQYF.

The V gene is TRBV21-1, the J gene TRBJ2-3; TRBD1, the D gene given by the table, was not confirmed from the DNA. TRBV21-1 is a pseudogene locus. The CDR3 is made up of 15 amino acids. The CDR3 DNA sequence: TGTGCCAGCAGGGAGCAAAGGACAGGGAGGTTTACGCAGTATTTT. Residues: CASREQRTGRFTQYF.

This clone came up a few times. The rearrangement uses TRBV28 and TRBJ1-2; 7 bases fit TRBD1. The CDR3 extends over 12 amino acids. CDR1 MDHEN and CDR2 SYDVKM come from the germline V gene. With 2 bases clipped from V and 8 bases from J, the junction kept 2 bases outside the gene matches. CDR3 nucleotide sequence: TGTGCCAGCAGTTTAAGGGGGCGCGGCTACACCTTC. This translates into CASSLRGRGYTF.

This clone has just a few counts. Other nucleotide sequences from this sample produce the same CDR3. The CDR3 bases are TGTGCCTGGAGTAACCGCGGAGGGAACACTGAAGCTTTCTTT. Encoded protein: CAWSNRGGNTEAFF. This chain joins TRBV30 and TRBJ1-1; D remains ambiguous. CDR3 size: 14 residues. V gave up 2 bases and J gave up 1 base, with 11 bases separating them. CDR1 GTSNPN and CDR2 SVGIG come from the germline V gene (reference sequence).

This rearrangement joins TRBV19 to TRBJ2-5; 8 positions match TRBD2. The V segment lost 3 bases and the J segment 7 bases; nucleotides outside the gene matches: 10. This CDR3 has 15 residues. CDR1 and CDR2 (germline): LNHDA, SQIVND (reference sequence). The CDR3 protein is CASSMSAGVTVTQYF. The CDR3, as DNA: TGTGCCAGTAGTATGTCAGCGGGAGTTACGGTGACCCAGTACTTC.

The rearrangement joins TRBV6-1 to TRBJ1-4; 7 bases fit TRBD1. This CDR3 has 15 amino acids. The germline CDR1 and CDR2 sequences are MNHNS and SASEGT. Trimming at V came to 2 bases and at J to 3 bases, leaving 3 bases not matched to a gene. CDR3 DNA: TGTGCCAGCAGTGAATGGCAGGGGGCTAATGAAAAACTGTTTTTT. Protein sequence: CASSEWQGANEKLFF.

CDR3 residues: CASTKLDTDTQYF. As DNA, the CDR3 is TGTGCCAGCACAAAACTAGACACAGATACGCAGTATTTT. J is TRBJ2-3 and V is TRBV11-2, with D perhaps TRBD2 (5 bases). The CDR3 totals 13 residues. Trimming took off 7 bases at V and 2 bases at J, with 10 bases between the two ends. CDR1 is SGHAT and CDR2 is FQNNGV in the germline V gene.

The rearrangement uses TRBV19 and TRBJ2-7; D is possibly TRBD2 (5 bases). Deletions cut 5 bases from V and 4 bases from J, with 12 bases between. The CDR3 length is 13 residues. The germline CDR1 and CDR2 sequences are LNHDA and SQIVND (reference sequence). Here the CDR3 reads CASSRGRDYEQYF. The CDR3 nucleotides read TGTGCCAGTAGTCGGGGTAGGGATTACGAGCAGTACTTC. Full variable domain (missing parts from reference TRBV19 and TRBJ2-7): DGGITQSPKYLFRKEGQNVTLSCEQNLNHDAMYWYRQDPGQGLRLIYYSQIVNDFQKGDIAEGYSVSREKKESFPLTVTSAQKNPTAFYLCASSRGRDYEQYFGPGTRLTVT.

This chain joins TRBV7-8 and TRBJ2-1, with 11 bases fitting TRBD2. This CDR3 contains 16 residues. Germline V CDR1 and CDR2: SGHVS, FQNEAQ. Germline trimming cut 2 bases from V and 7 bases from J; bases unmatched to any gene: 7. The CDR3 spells CASSLTGTSGGNEQFF. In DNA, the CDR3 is TGTGCCAGCAGCTTAACCGGGACTAGCGGAGGAAATGAGCAGTTCTTC.

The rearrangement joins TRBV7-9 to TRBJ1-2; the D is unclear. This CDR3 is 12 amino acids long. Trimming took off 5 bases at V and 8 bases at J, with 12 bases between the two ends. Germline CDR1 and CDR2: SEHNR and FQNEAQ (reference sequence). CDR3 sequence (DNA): TGTGCCAGCAGCCCAGGAGGGAGAGGCTACACCTTC. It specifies CASSPGGRGYTF. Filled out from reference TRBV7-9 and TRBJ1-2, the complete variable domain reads DTGVSQNPRHKITKRGQNVTFRCDPISEHNRLYWYRQTLGQGPEFLTYFQNEAQLEKSRLLSDRFSAERPKGSFSTLEIQRTEQGDSAMYLCASSPGGRGYTFGSGTRLTVV.

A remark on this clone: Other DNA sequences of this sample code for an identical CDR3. The CDR3 nucleotides are TGTGCCAGCAGCCCACAGGGGGCATACGAGCAGTACTTC. Amino acid sequence: CASSPQGAYEQYF. The chain is built from TRBV9 and TRBJ2-7, with 9 bases aligning to TRBD1. Germline values: CDR1 SGDLS, CDR2 YYNGEE. CDR3 length: 13 residues. The J segment lost 4 bases and the V segment lost 4 bases, leaving 3 bases of the junction unmatched.

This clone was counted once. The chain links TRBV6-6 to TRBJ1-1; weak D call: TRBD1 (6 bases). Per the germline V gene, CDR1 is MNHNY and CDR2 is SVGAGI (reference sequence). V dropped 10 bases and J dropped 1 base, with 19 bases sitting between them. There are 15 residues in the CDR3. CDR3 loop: CATDPAWGQNTEAFF. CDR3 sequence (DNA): TGTGCCACCGACCCGGCTTGGGGGCAGAACACTGAAGCTTTCTTT.

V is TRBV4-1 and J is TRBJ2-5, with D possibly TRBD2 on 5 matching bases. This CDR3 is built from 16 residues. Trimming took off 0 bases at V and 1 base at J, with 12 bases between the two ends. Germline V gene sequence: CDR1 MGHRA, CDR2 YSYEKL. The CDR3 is CASSQERSAAQETQYF. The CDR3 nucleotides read TGCGCCAGCAGCCAAGAAAGGTCAGCGGCCCAAGAGACCCAGTACTTC.

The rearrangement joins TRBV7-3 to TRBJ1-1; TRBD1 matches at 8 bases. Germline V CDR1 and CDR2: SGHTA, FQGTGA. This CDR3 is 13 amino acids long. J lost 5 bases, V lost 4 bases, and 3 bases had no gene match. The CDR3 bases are TGTGCCAGCAGCTGGACAGGGCCGACTGAAGCTTTCTTT. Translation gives CASSWTGPTEAFF.

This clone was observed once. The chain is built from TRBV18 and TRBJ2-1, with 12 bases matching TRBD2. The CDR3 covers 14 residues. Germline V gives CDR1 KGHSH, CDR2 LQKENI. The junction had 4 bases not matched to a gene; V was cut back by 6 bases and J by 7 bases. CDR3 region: CASSPGTSGNEQFF. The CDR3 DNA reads TGTGCCAGCTCCCCCGGGACTAGCGGGAATGAGCAGTTCTTC.

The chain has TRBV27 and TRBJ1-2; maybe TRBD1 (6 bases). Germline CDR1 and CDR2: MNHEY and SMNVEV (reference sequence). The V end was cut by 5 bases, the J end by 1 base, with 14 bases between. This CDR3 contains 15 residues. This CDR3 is CASSLVGGSNYGYTF. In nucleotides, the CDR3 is TGTGCCAGCAGTCTAGTAGGGGGAAGTAACTATGGCTACACCTTC.

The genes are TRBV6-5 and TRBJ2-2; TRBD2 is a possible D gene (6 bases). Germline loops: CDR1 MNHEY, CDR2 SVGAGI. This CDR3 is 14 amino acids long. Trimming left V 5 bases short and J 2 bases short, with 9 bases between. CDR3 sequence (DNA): TGTGCCAGCAGTCGGAGGGCCAACACCGGGGAGCTGTTTTTT. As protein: CASSRRANTGELFF.

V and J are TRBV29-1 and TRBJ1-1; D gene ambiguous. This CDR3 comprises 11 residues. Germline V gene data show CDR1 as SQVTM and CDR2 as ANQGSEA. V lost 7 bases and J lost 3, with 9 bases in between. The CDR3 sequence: CSARFYTEAFF. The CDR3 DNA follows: TGCAGCGCCCGTTTTTACACTGAAGCTTTCTTT.

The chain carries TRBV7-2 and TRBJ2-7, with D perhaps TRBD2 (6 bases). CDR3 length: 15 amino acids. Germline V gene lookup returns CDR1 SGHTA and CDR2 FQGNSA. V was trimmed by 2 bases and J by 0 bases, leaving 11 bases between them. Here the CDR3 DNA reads TGTGCCAGCAGCTTAAGGGACTTACACTCCTACGAGCAGTACTTC. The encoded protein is CASSLRDLHSYEQYF.

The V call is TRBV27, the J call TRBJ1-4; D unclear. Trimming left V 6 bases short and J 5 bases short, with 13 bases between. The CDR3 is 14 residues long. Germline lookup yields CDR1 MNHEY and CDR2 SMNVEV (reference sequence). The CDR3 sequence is CASRLTFANEKLFF. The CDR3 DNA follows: TGTGCCAGCAGATTGACATTTGCAAATGAAAAACTGTTTTTT.

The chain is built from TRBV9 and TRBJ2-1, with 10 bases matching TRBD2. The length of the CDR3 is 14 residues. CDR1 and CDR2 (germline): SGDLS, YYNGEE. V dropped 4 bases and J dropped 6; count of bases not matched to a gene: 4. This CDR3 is CASSQREGRNEQFF. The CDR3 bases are TGTGCCAGCAGCCAGCGGGAGGGCCGCAATGAGCAGTTCTTC.